The next 14 T cell receptor beta chains were all read from a single sample in a study of glioma-infiltrating T cells after dendritic cell vaccination. The time point denotes: after dendritic cell vaccination, including at tumor progression/relapse. The table came from immunoSEQ multiplex PCR; TCRdb's copy has only in-frame clones and leaves some out. The repertoire holds 80,000 to 100,000 clones, with more than 70% as singletons. The starting material was blood, obtained after dendritic cell vaccination. The source of these receptors is a human donor with glioblastoma.

V is TRBV2 and J is TRBJ1-4; tentative D call: TRBD1 (6 bases). V lost 9 bases, J lost 6 bases, and 17 bases lay in between. This CDR3 region has 14 residues. Germline V gene lookup returns CDR1 SNHLY and CDR2 FYNNEI. This CDR3 reads CAREKDSGDEKLFF. The CDR3 region has the DNA TGTGCCAGGGAAAAGGACAGTGGCGATGAAAAACTGTTTTTT.

This clone turned up a few times. The chain recombines TRBV2 with TRBJ2-3; the D gene is possibly TRBD2 (6 bases). V was trimmed by 4 bases and J by 6 bases, leaving 8 bases between them. CDR3 length equals 12 residues. CDR1 SNHLY and CDR2 FYNNEI come from the germline V gene. CDR3 DNA sequence: TGTGCCAGCAGTGGGGACTCCGATACGCAGTATTTT. Its translation is CASSGDSDTQYF.

This chain joins TRBV7-6 and TRBJ2-3, with D tentatively TRBD1 (6 bases). CDR1 SGHVS and CDR2 FNYEAQ come from the germline V gene. V was pared by 0 bases and J by 5 bases, with 12 bases between. This CDR3 is built from 15 residues. The CDR3 region is CASSLAGQFRDTQYF. CDR3 coding DNA: TGTGCCAGCAGCTTAGCCGGACAGTTTAGAGATACGCAGTATTTT.

CDR3 sequence (DNA): TGTGCCAGCAGTGACCCTAGGACAGCGAACACTGAAGCTTTCTTT. The encoded protein is CASSDPRTANTEAFF. The chain couples TRBV6-1 to TRBJ1-1, with D possibly TRBD1 on 6 matching bases. The CDR3 sequence is 15 residues long. CDR1 and CDR2 (germline): MNHNS, SASEGT. Trimming stripped 3 bases from V and 1 base from J, with 12 bases between.

The genes are TRBV4-2 and TRBJ2-2, with 10 nucleotides matching TRBD1. Germline V gene data show CDR1 as LGHNA and CDR2 as YNFKEQ. V lost 1 base and J lost 5; bases outside the gene matches: 4. This CDR3 is 16 amino acids long. CDR3 DNA: TGTGCCAGCAGCCAAGGACAGGGGGCTAGTACCGGGGAGCTGTTTTTT. It codes for CASSQGQGASTGELFF.

This sequence joins TRBV4-1 and TRBJ2-1; the match to TRBD2 covers 12 bases. The CDR3 contains 16 residues. The V gene end was trimmed by 4 bases and the J gene end by 4 bases; junction bases not matched to a gene: 5. Germline V gene sequence: CDR1 MGHRA, CDR2 YSYEKL. The CDR3 reads CASSPPGLAGYNEQFF. The CDR3 region has the DNA TGCGCCAGCAGCCCCCCGGGACTAGCGGGTTACAATGAGCAGTTCTTC.

The rearrangement links TRBV5-5 to TRBJ1-1; the match to TRBD1 covers 7 bases. After removal of 3 bases from V and 3 bases from J, the junction contained 5 bases not matched to a gene. The V gene's germline CDR1 is SGHKS and CDR2 YYEKEE (reference sequence). This CDR3 is built from 14 residues. The chain's CDR3 is CASSWKGADTEAFF. In DNA, the CDR3 is TGTGCCAGCAGCTGGAAGGGGGCGGACACTGAAGCTTTCTTT.

The chain recombines TRBV7-9 with TRBJ1-1; D remains ambiguous. The CDR3 has 12 residues. CDR1 is SEHNR, CDR2 FQNEAQ, per germline (reference sequence). V was shortened by 4 bases and J by 7 bases, with 10 bases between the two germline ends. Here the CDR3 reads CASSSLLFEAFF. The DNA for the CDR3 is TGTGCCAGCAGCTCCCTCCTGTTTGAAGCTTTCTTT.

CDR3 in DNA: TGTGCCAGCAGTTTCGGAGGACTAGTTCCCGGGGAGCTGTTTTTT. Its translation: CASSFGGLVPGELFF. The genes are TRBV27 and TRBJ2-2, with 7 positions matching TRBD2. The CDR3 loop spans 15 amino acids. Trimming removed 3 bases from V and 6 bases from J; junction bases left unmatched: 7. The germline gives CDR1 MNHEY, CDR2 SMNVEV (reference sequence).

This clone was seen only a few times. V gene TRBV11-1 combines with J gene TRBJ2-7; 7 nucleotides line up with TRBD1. The CDR3 has 15 amino acids. CDR1 and CDR2 from the germline V gene are SGHAT and FQDESV (reference sequence). After removal of 3 bases from V and 6 bases from J, the junction contained 11 bases not matched to a gene. Here the CDR3 reads CASSFTGTEDSEQYF. The CDR3 region has the DNA TGTGCCAGCAGCTTTACCGGGACAGAGGACTCCGAGCAGTACTTC.

The rearrangement links TRBV12-5 to TRBJ2-1, with TRBD2 as a possible D gene (6 bases). The CDR3 contains 14 residues. The V gene lost 1 base and the J gene lost 9 bases, with 13 bases spanning the gap. Germline CDR1 and CDR2: LGHNT and FRNRAP. The CDR3 is CASGLDTVGGEQFF. In DNA, the CDR3 is TGTGCTAGTGGTTTGGACACCGTCGGGGGTGAGCAGTTCTTC.

J is TRBJ1-5 and V is TRBV6-1, with TRBD1 as a possible D gene (6 bases). CDR1 is MNHNS and CDR2 is SASEGT in the germline V gene. The germline V and J ends were trimmed by 4 bases and 7 bases, with 14 bases remaining between them. CDR3 length equals 14 residues. The CDR3 DNA reads as TGTGCCAGCAGTGCTACAACAGGGACCCAGCCCCAGCATTTT. This gives the protein CASSATTGTQPQHF.

This clone was observed a handful of times. In nucleotides, the CDR3 is TGCGCCAGCAGCTTGGCTGGGCAGGCAGTACATGAGCAGTTCTTC. Translating gives CASSLAGQAVHEQFF. This chain links TRBV5-1 with TRBJ2-1, with D hard to call. The CDR3 is 15 residues long. Germline V gene lookup returns CDR1 SGHRS and CDR2 YFSETQ. Trimming shortened V by 0 bases and J by 8 bases, and 15 bases separated the two germline ends.

This chain connects TRBV28 to TRBJ1-3; no definite D call. Germline V gene data show CDR1 as MDHEN and CDR2 as SYDVKM. The CDR3 is 15 amino acids. The ends were cut back, 1 base at V and 2 bases at J, with 9 bases in the middle. The CDR3 sequence is CASSLYEAPGNTIYF. CDR3 sequence (DNA): TGTGCCAGCAGTTTATATGAGGCTCCTGGAAACACCATATATTTT.